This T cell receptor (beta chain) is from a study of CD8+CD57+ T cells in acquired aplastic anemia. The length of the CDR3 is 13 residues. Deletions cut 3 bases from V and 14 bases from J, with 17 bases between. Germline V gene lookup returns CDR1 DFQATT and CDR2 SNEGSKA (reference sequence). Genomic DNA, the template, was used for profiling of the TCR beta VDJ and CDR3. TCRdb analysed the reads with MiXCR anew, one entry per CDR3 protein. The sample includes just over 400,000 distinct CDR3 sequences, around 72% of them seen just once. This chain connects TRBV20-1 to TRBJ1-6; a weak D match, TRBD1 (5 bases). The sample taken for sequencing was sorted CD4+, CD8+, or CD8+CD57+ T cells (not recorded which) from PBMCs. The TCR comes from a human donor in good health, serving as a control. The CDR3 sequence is CSASQGRRAALHF. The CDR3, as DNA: TGCAGTGCTAGTCAGGGTCGACGAGCAGCCCTCCACTTT.